These T cell receptor beta chains were read from a single sample in a study of shared clonotypes between healthy human individuals. Libraries were prepared by immunoSEQ multiplex PCR; TCRdb keeps only in-frame clonotypes and omits some of them. The table has some 2 million clones, over 85% seen once. Sample: naive CD8+ T cells sorted from blood. These receptors all stem from a man between 18 and 35 years old in good health. Both conserved end residues are part of each CDR3.

16,TRBV5-6,TRBJ2-5,CASSTTGTGVWETQYF
16,TRBV27,TRBJ2-1,CASSSPGAGDYNEQFF
15,TRBV4-3,TRBJ2-3,CASSEDRANTDTQYF
16,TRBV4-1,TRBJ2-2,CASSQDPGIAGLELFF
16,TRBV12-5,TRBJ2-3,CASGGLAGIRTDTQYF
13,TRBV5-6,TRBJ2-7,CASSFGTGSEQYF
14,TRBV5-6,-,CASSLDRGAYEQYF
13,TRBV30,TRBJ2-7,CAWRQGNSYEQYF
12,TRBV25-1,TRBJ1-1,CASSHLGREAFF
14,TRBV5-1,TRBJ2-5,CASSLLPVRETQYF
16,TRBV28,TRBJ1-5,CASSGLIGFGNQPQHF
16,TRBV6-1,TRBJ2-7,CASSELGSGATYEQYF
15,TRBV11-1,TRBJ2-7,CASSFVVGASYEQYF
15,TRBV19,TRBJ2-7,CASSPSQGRLYEQYF
15,TRBV7-9,TRBJ1-5,CASSSDDYSNQPQHF
14,TRBV7-9,TRBJ2-3,CASSFDGSGDTQYF
15,TRBV27,TRBJ1-1,CASSLAGGGQTEAFF
15,TRBV4-1,TRBJ2-5,CASSQEAGQFITQYF
16,TRBV28,TRBJ1-5,CASSLTGGIANQPQHF
14,TRBV9,TRBJ1-5,CASSVEGFNQPQHF
14,TRBV6-6,TRBJ1-4,CASSFGGEDEKLFF
16,TRBV7-9,TRBJ1-2,CASTTHRGDFNYGYTF
14,TRBV4-1,TRBJ2-7,CASSQEQGSYEQYF
16,TRBV15,TRBJ2-7,CATSSPVQTNSYEQYF
17,TRBV27,TRBJ2-2,CASSLFSGTSRAGELFF
17,TRBV7-2,TRBJ2-7,CASSSGTSGTLSYEQYF
14,TRBV7-9,TRBJ2-1,CASSSDRGYNEQFF
17,TRBV7-2,TRBJ2-2,CASSLDASGRRTGELFF
13,TRBV5-6,TRBJ2-5,CASSFSYQETQYF
17,TRBV5-1,TRBJ1-1,CASSFYPGTYEGTEAFF
15,TRBV14,TRBJ2-3,CASSQLRGTVDTQYF
14,TRBV7-6,TRBJ2-3,CASSRLGGQDTQYF
13,TRBV28,TRBJ1-2,CASSDIGAYGYTF
13,TRBV7-9,TRBJ1-1,CASIAESNTEAFF
13,TRBV6-5,TRBJ2-7,CASSFGGSLEQYF
14,TRBV27,TRBJ2-7,CASRVVREGYEQYF
14,TRBV28,TRBJ2-7,CASSFGQGNYEQYF
15,TRBV28,TRBJ2-1,CASSSPGGYGSEQFF
14,TRBV28,TRBJ1-5,CASSFGEGGQPQHF
15,TRBV5-6,TRBJ1-2,CASSQDSPGSYGYTF
16,TRBV28,TRBJ2-7,CASSLFSVEGTHEQYF
14,TRBV7-2,-,CASSLVGTTYEQYF
17,TRBV30,TRBJ1-3,CAWSVVGRPGSGNTIYF
14,TRBV7-9,TRBJ1-2,CASSLSSREDGYTF
14,TRBV6-6,TRBJ2-2,CASTLRTGLGELFF
15,TRBV2,TRBJ2-2,CASSGTGGITGELFF
12,TRBV5-6,TRBJ2-7,CASSLDLSEQYF
16,TRBV9,TRBJ1-6,CASSVAGADYNSPLHF
17,TRBV5-4,TRBJ2-2,CASSPTSGGPDTGELFF
17,TRBV10-3,TRBJ2-7,CAISDPTREGQAGEQYF
17,TRBV4-3,TRBJ1-1,CASSQEPPTGENTEAFF
16,TRBV14,TRBJ2-3,CASSPWTGGATDTQYF
17,TRBV9,TRBJ2-1,CASSTQLAGALYNEQFF
14,TRBV7-9,TRBJ2-7,CASSSGTGGYEQYF
15,TRBV30,TRBJ1-1,CAWSAPWTENTEAFF
15,TRBV7-2,TRBJ2-6,CASSPSAGGANVLTF
10,TRBV29-1,TRBJ1-1,CSAIDTEAFF
14,TRBV19,TRBJ2-7,CASSPAASSYEQYF
13,TRBV19,TRBJ2-7,CASSSAETTKQYF